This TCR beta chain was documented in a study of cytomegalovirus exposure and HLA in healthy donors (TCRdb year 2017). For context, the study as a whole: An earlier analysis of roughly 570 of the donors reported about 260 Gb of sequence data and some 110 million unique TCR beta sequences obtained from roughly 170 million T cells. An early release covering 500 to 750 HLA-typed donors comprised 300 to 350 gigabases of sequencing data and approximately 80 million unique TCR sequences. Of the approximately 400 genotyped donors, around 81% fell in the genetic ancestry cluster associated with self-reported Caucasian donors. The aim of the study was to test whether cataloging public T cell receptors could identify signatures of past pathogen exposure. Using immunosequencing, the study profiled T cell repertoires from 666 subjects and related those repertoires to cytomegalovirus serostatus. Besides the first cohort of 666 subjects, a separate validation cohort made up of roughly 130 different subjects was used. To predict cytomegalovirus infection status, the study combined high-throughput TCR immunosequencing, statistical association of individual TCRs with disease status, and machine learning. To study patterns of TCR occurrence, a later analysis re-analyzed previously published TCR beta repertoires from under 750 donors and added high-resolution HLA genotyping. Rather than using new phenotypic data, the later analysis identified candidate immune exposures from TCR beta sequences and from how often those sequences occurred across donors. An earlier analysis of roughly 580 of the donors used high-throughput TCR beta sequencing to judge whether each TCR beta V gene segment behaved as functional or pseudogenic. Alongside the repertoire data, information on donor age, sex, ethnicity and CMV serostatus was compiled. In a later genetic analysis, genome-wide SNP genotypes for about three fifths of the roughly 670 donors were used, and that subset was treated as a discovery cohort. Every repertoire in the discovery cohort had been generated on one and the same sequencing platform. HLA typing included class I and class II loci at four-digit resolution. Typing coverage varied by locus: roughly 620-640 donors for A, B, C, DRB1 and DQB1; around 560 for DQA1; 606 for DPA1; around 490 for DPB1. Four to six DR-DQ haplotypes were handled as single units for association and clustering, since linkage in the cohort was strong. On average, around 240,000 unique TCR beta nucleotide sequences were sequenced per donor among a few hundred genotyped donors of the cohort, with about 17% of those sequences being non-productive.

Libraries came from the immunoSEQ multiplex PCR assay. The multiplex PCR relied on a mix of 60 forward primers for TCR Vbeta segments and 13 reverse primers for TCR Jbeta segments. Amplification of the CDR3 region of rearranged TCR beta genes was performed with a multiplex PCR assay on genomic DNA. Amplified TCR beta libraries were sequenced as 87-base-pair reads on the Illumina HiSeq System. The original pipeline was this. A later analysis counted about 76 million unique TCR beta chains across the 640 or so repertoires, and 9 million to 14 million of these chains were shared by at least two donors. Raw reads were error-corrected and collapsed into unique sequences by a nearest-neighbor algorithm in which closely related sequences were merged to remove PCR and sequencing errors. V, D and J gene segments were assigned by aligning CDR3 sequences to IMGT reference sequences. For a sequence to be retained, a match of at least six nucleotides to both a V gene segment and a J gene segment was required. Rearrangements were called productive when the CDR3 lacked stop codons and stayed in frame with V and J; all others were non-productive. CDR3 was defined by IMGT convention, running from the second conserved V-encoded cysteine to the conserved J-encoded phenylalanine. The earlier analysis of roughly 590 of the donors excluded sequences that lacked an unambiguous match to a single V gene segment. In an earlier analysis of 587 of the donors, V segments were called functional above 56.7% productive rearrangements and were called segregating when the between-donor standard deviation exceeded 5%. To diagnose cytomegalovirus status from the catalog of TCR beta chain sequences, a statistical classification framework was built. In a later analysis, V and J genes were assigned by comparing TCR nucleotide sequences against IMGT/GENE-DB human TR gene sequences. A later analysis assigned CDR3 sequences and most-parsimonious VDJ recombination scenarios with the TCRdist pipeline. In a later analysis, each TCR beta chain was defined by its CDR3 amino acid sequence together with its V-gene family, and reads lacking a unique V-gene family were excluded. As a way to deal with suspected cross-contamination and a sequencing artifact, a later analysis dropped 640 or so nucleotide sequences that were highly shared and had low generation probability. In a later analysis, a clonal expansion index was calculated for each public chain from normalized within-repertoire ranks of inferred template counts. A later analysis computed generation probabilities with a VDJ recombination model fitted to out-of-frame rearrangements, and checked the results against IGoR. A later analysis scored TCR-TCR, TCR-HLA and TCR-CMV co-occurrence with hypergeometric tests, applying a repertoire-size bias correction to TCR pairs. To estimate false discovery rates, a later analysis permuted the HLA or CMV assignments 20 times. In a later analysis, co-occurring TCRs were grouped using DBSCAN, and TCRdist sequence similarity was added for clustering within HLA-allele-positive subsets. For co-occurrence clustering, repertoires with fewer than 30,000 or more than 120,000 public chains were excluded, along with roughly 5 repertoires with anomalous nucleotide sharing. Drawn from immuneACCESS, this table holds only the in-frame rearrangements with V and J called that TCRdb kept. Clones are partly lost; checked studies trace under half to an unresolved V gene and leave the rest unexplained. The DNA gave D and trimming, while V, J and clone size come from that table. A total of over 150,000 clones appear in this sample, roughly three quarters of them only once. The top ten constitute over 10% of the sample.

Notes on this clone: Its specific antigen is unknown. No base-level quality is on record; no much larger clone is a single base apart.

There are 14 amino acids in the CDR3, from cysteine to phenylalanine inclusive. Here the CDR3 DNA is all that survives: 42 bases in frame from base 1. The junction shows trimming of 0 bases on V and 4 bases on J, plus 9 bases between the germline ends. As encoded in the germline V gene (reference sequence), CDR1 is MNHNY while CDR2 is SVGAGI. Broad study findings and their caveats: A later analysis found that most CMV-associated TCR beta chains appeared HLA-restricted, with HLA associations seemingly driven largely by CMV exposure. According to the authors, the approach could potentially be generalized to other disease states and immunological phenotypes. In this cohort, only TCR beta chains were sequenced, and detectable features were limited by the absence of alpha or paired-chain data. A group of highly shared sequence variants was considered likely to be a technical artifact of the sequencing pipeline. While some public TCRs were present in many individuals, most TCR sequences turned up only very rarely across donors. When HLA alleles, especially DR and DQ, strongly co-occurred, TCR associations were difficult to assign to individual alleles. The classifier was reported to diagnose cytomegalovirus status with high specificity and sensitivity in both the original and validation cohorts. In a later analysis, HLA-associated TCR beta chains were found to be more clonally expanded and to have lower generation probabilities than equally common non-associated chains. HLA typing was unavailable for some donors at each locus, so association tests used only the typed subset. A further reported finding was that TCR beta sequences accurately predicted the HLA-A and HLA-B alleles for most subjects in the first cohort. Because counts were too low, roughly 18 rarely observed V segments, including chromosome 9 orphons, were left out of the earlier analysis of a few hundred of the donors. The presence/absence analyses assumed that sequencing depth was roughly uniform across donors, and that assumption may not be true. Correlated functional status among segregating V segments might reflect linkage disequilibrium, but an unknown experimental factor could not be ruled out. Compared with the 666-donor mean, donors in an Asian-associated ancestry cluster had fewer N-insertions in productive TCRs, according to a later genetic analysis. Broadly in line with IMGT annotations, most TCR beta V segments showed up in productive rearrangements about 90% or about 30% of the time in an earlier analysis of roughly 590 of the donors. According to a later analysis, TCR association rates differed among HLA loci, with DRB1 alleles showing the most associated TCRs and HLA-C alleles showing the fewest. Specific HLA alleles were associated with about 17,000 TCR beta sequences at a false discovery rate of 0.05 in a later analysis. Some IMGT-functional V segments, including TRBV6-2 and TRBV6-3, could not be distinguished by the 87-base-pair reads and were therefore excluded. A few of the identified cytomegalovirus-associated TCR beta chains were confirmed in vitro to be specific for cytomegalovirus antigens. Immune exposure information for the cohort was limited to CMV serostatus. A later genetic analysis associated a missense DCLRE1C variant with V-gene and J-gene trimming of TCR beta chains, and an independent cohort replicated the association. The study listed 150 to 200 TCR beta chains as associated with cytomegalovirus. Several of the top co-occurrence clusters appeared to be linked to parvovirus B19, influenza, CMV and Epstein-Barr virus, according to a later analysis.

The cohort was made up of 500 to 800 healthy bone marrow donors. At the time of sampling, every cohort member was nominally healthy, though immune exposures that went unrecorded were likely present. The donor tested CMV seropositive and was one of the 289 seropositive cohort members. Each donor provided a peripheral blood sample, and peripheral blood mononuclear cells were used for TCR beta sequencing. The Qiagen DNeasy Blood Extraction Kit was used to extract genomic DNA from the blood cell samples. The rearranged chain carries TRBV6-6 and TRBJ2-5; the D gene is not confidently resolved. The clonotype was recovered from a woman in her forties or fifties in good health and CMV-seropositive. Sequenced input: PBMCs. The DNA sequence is TGTGCCAGCAGTTACTCGCAGGCCCCAGAGACCCAGTACTTC. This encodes CASSYSQAPETQYF.